This is a list of T cell receptor beta chains from one sample in a study of technical replicates of blood from a few donors. The assay was immunoSEQ multiplex PCR, and TCRdb's table has in-frame clones only and misses some. This repertoire shows 68,000 or so clones, around 91% found once; its top ten account for about 0.38%. The sample taken for sequencing was T cells isolated from PBMCs. The receptors come from a human donor in good health. Each CDR3 is given with its conserved first and last residue. A D gene is named only where the DNA matches it firmly. Size tells how often a clone was seen (once, few, many) or the class of an expanded clone, and some rows leave it out.

>TRBV6-1|14|TRBD1|TRBJ2-7|.
CASSHRDSYYEQYF
TGTGCCAGCAGTCACCGGGACAGCTACTACGAGCAGTACTTC
>TRBV7-2|18|TRBD2|TRBJ2-7|.
CASSLTLAGVSPTYEQYF
TGTGCCAGCAGCTTAACCCTAGCGGGTGTTTCGCCTACCTACGAGCAGTACTTC
>TRBV30|12|TRBD1|TRBJ1-5|.
CAWGTGDQPQHF
TGTGCCTGGGGTACAGGGGATCAGCCCCAGCATTTT
>TRBV15|13|.|TRBJ1-1|few
CATSREQNTEAFF
TGTGCCACCAGCAGAGAACAGAACACTGAAGCTTTCTTT
>TRBV14|12|.|TRBJ2-7|once
CASSPTGYEQYF
TGTGCCAGCAGCCCCACAGGGTACGAGCAGTACTTC
>TRBV4-2|15|TRBD2|TRBJ2-2|once
CASSQDGLATGELFF
TGTGCCAGCAGCCAAGACGGACTAGCCACCGGGGAGCTGTTTTTT
>TRBV6-5|16|TRBD1|TRBJ2-7|.
CASSYSTGESVYEQYF
TGTGCCAGCAGCTACAGCACAGGGGAATCGGTCTACGAGCAGTACTTC
>TRBV28|14|TRBD2|TRBJ2-5|.
CASSGTSGEETQYF
TGTGCCAGCAGTGGGACTAGCGGGGAAGAGACCCAGTACTTC
>TRBV9|16|TRBD2|TRBJ2-7|.
CASSVDQERGTYEQYF
TGTGCCAGCAGCGTAGATCAGGAGCGGGGGACCTACGAGCAGTACTTC
>TRBV28|15|.|TRBJ1-2|.
CASSYPGLANYGYTF
TGTGCCAGCAGTTACCCAGGGCTAGCTAACTATGGCTACACCTTC
>TRBV11-3|14|.|TRBJ1-1|once
CASSNRQVNTEAFF
TGTGCCAGCAGCAACAGACAGGTGAACACTGAAGCTTTCTTT
>TRBV28|14|TRBD2|TRBJ2-7|.
CASSFNSGRYEQYF
TGTGCCAGCAGTTTCAATAGCGGGAGGTACGAGCAGTACTTC
>TRBV2|14|.|TRBJ1-2|.
CASRDRPLAGGYTF
TGTGCCAGCCGCGACCGGCCGCTTGCGGGGGGCTACACCTTC
>TRBV29-1|13|TRBD1|TRBJ2-3|.
CSAAGGETDTQYF
TGCAGCGCTGCAGGGGGCGAGACAGATACGCAGTATTTT
>TRBV11-2|16|.|TRBJ1-1|.
CASSTQGWVLGTEAFF
TGTGCCAGCAGCACACAGGGATGGGTTTTAGGCACTGAAGCTTTCTTT
>TRBV7-9|15|TRBD2|TRBJ2-5|.
CAIFLAGGFRETQYF
TGTGCCATATTCCTAGCGGGAGGCTTTCGGGAGACCCAGTACTTC
>TRBV7-2|13|TRBD2|TRBJ2-1|.
CASIIGLANEQFF
TGTGCCAGCATTATAGGACTAGCCAATGAGCAGTTCTTC
>TRBV6-5|15|.|TRBJ2-2|.
CASSPTTVSHGELFF
TGTGCCAGCAGCCCGACGACAGTGAGTCACGGGGAGCTGTTTTTT
>TRBV30|15|TRBD1|TRBJ2-5|.
CAWSVGTGAMETQYF
TGTGCCTGGAGTGTCGGGACAGGGGCAATGGAGACCCAGTACTTC
>TRBV9|14|.|TRBJ1-1|once
CASSVAGLNTEAFF
TGTGCCAGCAGCGTAGCAGGGCTGAACACTGAAGCTTTCTTT
>TRBV7-9|13|.|TRBJ1-1|.
CASSLHTNTEAFF
TGTGCCAGCAGCTTACACACGAACACTGAAGCTTTCTTT
>TRBV7-9|14|TRBD1|TRBJ2-7|.
CASSRGQGAYEQYF
TGTGCCAGCAGCAGGGGACAGGGGGCTTACGAGCAGTACTTC
>TRBV19|14|TRBD1|TRBJ1-2|.
CATQRQGATGGYTF
TGTGCCACTCAACGTCAGGGGGCGACGGGTGGCTACACCTTC
>TRBV4-3|14|.|TRBJ2-7|.
CASSQVKGLSEQYF
TGCGCCAGCAGCCAAGTCAAGGGGCTGAGTGAGCAGTACTTC
>TRBV19|15|.|TRBJ1-4|.
CASSSTNTGREKLFF
TGTGCCAGTAGTTCTACCAACACAGGCCGGGAAAAACTGTTTTTT
>TRBV2|14|TRBD1|TRBJ2-1|.
CASSPWTGPNEQFF
TGTGCCAGCAGCCCTTGGACAGGTCCCAATGAGCAGTTCTTC
>TRBV25-1|12|.|TRBJ1-2|few
CASSVSRYGYTF
TGTGCCAGCAGTGTCTCGCGTTATGGCTACACCTTC